This T cell receptor (beta chain) was identified in a study of T-cell memory formation after mild COVID-19. Trimming shortened V by 3 bases and J by 5 bases, and 14 bases separated the two germline ends. Germline V lookup: CDR1 MGHRA, CDR2 YSYEKL. There are 14 residues in the CDR3. TCRdb ran MiXCR on the 5' RACE reads and lists one entry per CDR3 protein. The repertoire holds over 500,000 distinct CDR3 sequences, with about 18% as singletons. The receptor comes from an adult woman who had mild COVID-19 (a few samples of this study predate the infection). Cell type and time point are not known. The sample was PBMCs or a T cell subset sorted from them (not recorded which). The chain links TRBV4-1 to TRBJ2-7; D may be TRBD1 or TRBD2 (6 bases each). The CDR3 bases are TGCGCCAGCAGCCATTGGGGGGCCGGTGACGAGCAGTACTTC. Protein: CASSHWGAGDEQYF.